The 21 T cell receptor beta chains below were found in one sample sequenced in a study of cytomegalovirus exposure and HLA in healthy donors. Primers for the PCR totalled 60 Vbeta and 13 Jbeta. Profiling relied on immunoSEQ multiplex PCR, and the TCRdb table lists in-frame clones only, not all of them. The table has 90,000 to 130,000 clones, 80% to 85% seen once. The sample comprised PBMCs. The receptors shown here come from a woman aged 55-69 years in good health and CMV-seropositive.

The chain employs TRBV9 and TRBJ2-7; D is unresolved. The CDR3 has 14 residues. The ends were cut back, 0 bases at V and 4 bases at J, with 11 bases in the middle. CDR1 and CDR2 from the germline V gene are SGDLS and YYNGEE. CDR3 nucleotides: TGTGCCAGCAGCGTAGCCCCTGACGGGTACGAGCAGTACTTC. Translated: CASSVAPDGYEQYF.

This chain joins TRBV25-1 and TRBJ2-5; D might be TRBD1 (6 bases). CDR1 and CDR2 (germline): MGHDK, SYGVNS. V lost 4 bases to trimming and J lost 1 base, with 10 bases between them. There are 14 residues in the CDR3. CDR3 residues: CASSANRVQETQYF. CDR3 DNA: TGTGCCAGCAGTGCCAACAGGGTCCAAGAGACCCAGTACTTC.

The chain uses TRBV28 and TRBJ2-1; D is possibly TRBD1 (6 bases). V was trimmed by 4 bases and J by 6 bases, leaving 16 bases between them. This CDR3 is 15 amino acids long. Germline CDR1 and CDR2: MDHEN and SYDVKM. CDR3: CASSSLYRARNEQFF. In DNA form, the CDR3 reads TGTGCCAGCAGTTCCTTATACAGGGCTCGCAATGAGCAGTTCTTC.

The V gene is TRBV21-1, the J gene TRBJ2-1; no DNA check was done on the table's D call, TRBD2. TRBV21-1 is described as a pseudogene. The CDR3 is made up of 17 amino acids. CDR3 region: CASVGLAGEGTYNEQFF. DNA for the CDR3: TGTGCCAGCGTGGGACTAGCGGGAGAGGGGACCTACAATGAGCAGTTCTTC.

J is TRBJ2-1 and V is TRBV5-4; TRBD1 is a possible D gene (6 bases). Per germline, CDR1 SGHNT and CDR2 YYREEE (reference sequence). V was pared by 4 bases and J by 0 bases, with 11 bases between. The CDR3 covers 15 residues. The CDR3, as DNA: TGTGCCAGCAGCCCCGGACAGAGCTCCTACAATGAGCAGTTCTTC. This gives the protein CASSPGQSSYNEQFF.

This clone is a singleton in its sample. The V and J genes are TRBV27 and TRBJ2-5; 11 bases are a match to TRBD2. The length of the CDR3 is 15 residues. After removal of 6 bases from V and 5 bases from J, the junction contained 8 bases not matched to a gene. Germline CDR1 is MNHEY and CDR2 is SMNVEV (reference sequence). CDR3 DNA sequence: TGTGCCAGCAGATCTCTTTTAGCGGGAGGGGAGACCCAGTACTTC. Its protein product is CASRSLLAGGETQYF.

The V call is TRBV2, the J call TRBJ2-5; 9 bases match TRBD2. Near its end, the DNA agrees better with TRBJ2-7, so the J call may be wrong. The germline V gene has CDR1 SNHLY and CDR2 FYNNEI. The CDR3 has 17 amino acids. The CDR3, as DNA: TGTGCCACCGATGCGGCGGGAGGGAAAGGTGGACCCTACGAGCAGTACTTC. Its protein is CATDAAGGKGGPYEQYF.

This chain connects TRBV9 to TRBJ2-7; possible D gene TRBD1, 5 bases. With 4 bases removed from V and 0 bases from J, the gap between germline ends came to 14 bases. The V gene's germline CDR1 is SGDLS and CDR2 YYNGEE. CDR3 length: 15 amino acids. In nucleotides, the CDR3 is TGTGCCAGCAGCCCCAACCCAGGACACTCCTACGAGCAGTACTTC. As protein: CASSPNPGHSYEQYF.

V is TRBV5-1 and J is TRBJ2-1; D remains ambiguous. CDR3 length: 15 amino acids. Germline-derived CDR1 and CDR2 are SGHRS and YFSETQ. Trimming stripped 0 bases from V and 9 bases from J, with 16 bases between. The CDR3 region is CASSLVTVSRGEQFF. DNA for the CDR3: TGCGCCAGCAGCTTGGTGACTGTAAGCCGCGGTGAGCAGTTCTTC. Based on the CDR3 plus reference TRBV5-1 and TRBJ2-1, the full variable domain is KAGVTQTPRYLIKTRGQQVTLSCSPISGHRSVSWYQQTPGQGLQFLFEYFSETQRNKGNFPGRFSGRQFSNSRSEMNVSTLELGDSALYLCASSLVTVSRGEQFFGPGTRLTVL.

The chain is built from TRBV10-3 and TRBJ2-4; 8 nucleotides line up with TRBD1. J was trimmed by 5 bases and V by 9 bases; bases with no gene match: 3. The CDR3 has 12 amino acids. Per germline, CDR1 ENHRY and CDR2 SYGVKD. The CDR3, as DNA: TGTGCCATAGGGACAGGTGAAAACATTCAGTACTTC. Its protein product is CAIGTGENIQYF.

Turning to this clone: The sample contains more than one DNA sequence encoding this CDR3. The chain employs TRBV5-4 and TRBJ2-1; TRBD2 matches 10 bases. CDR3 length equals 15 residues. Unmatched junction bases numbered 1, after V lost 0 bases and J lost 4 bases. Germline V gives CDR1 SGHNT, CDR2 YYREEE (reference sequence). CDR3: CASSLGAGGYNEQFF. The CDR3 DNA sequence: TGTGCCAGCAGCTTGGGAGCGGGAGGGTACAATGAGCAGTTCTTC.

J is TRBJ1-3 and V is TRBV28; D not resolved. Germline CDR1 MDHEN, CDR2 SYDVKM. CDR3 length: 12 residues. V shed 2 bases and J shed 3 bases, with 2 bases lying between them. CDR3 amino acids: CASSLRGNTIYF. CDR3 bases: TGTGCCAGCAGTTTACGTGGAAACACCATATATTTT. The whole variable domain, filled in from reference TRBV28 and TRBJ1-3, reads DVKVTQSSRYLVKRTGEKVFLECVQDMDHENMFWYRQDPGLGLRLIYFSYDVKMKEKGDIPEGYSVSREKKERFSLILESASTNQTSMYLCASSLRGNTIYFGEGSWLTVV.

The rearrangement uses TRBV9 and TRBJ2-5, with D possibly being TRBD1 (6 bases). Between the trimmed V and J ends, which lost 4 bases and 1 base, there was a span of 14 bases. Germline values: CDR1 SGDLS, CDR2 YYNGEE. This CDR3 is built from 15 residues. The CDR3 bases are TGTGCCAGCAGCAGGGACACCAGATTCCAAGAGACCCAGTACTTC. It specifies CASSRDTRFQETQYF.

As to this clone: The junction differs from germline at one of its ends, possibly a read error. V usage is TRBV7-9 and J usage is TRBJ1-2; D is perhaps TRBD1 (6 bases). The germline V gene has CDR1 SEHNR and CDR2 FQNEAQ (reference sequence). This CDR3 spans 15 amino acids. The CDR3 is CSSWRLGGTNYGYTF. For the CDR3, the DNA is TGTTCCAGCTGGCGCCTAGGGGGAACTAACTATGGCTACACCTTC.

The chain carries TRBV11-2 and TRBJ1-2, with D unresolved. Trimming cost V 3 bases and J 2 bases, with 16 bases left between them. The CDR3 totals 16 residues. The germline V gene encodes CDR1 SGHAT and CDR2 FQNNGV. CDR3 nucleotide sequence: TGTGCCAGCAGCTTGCTAGTGCCGCGGGCGAACTATGGCTACACCTTC. Translation: CASSLLVPRANYGYTF.

The chain employs TRBV10-3 and TRBJ2-5; possibly TRBD2 for D (5 bases). Trimming left V 3 bases short and J 4 bases short, with 18 bases between. The germline V gene has CDR1 ENHRY and CDR2 SYGVKD. CDR3 length equals 16 residues. The CDR3 DNA reads as TGTGCCATCAGTGATACGGGGAAGGTGAGATCAGAGACCCAGTACTTC. It yields the protein CAISDTGKVRSETQYF.

This clone was detected only a few times. The chain joins TRBV10-3 to TRBJ1-4, with 8 bases identical to TRBD1. The trim removed 11 bases at V and 8 bases at J, leaving 10 bases unmatched. The V gene's germline CDR1 is ENHRY and CDR2 SYGVKD. The CDR3 is made up of 13 amino acids. CDR3 nucleotides: TGTGCCTCAGGGGGCAGCTTCAGGGAAAAACTGTTTTTT. Amino acids: CASGGSFREKLFF.

This chain connects TRBV19 to TRBJ2-5, with D perhaps matching TRBD1 (7 bases). V shed 1 base and J shed 4 bases, with 10 bases lying between them. In germline, CDR1 is LNHDA, CDR2 SQIVND (reference sequence). There are 14 residues in the CDR3. For the CDR3, the DNA is TGTGCCAGTAGTATAGGCGGGACAGCAGAGACCCAGTACTTC. Its translation is CASSIGGTAETQYF.

On this clone itself: Other DNA sequences within the sample encode an identical CDR3. V gene TRBV5-6 combines with J gene TRBJ2-7, with 10 bases matching TRBD1. The CDR3 contains 15 residues. Trimming removed 3 bases from V and 4 bases from J; junction bases left unmatched: 7. Germline CDR1 reads SGHDT; CDR2 reads YYEEEE. DNA of the CDR3: TGTGCCAGCAGCTGGGGGGGGACAGGGGTATACGAGCAGTACTTC. Translated, it gives CASSWGGTGVYEQYF.

V is TRBV5-1 and J is TRBJ2-5; D is unclear. The CDR3 totals 13 residues. Trimming removed 4 bases from V and 2 bases from J, with 9 bases in between. Germline assignment: CDR1 SGHRS and CDR2 YFSETQ. CDR3 loop: CASSLYRQETQYF. CDR3 nucleotides: TGCGCCAGCAGCCTTTATCGGCAAGAGACCCAGTACTTC.

In the case of this clone: A read error may account for a junction end that differs from germline. The V gene is TRBV28, the J gene TRBJ2-7, with 8 bases lining up with TRBD2. Per the germline V gene, CDR1 is MDHEN and CDR2 is SYDVKM. The CDR3 runs to 11 residues. The chain's CDR3 is CQAGDPYEQYF. In DNA form, the CDR3 reads TGCCAAGCGGGAGATCCCTACGAGCAGTACTTC.